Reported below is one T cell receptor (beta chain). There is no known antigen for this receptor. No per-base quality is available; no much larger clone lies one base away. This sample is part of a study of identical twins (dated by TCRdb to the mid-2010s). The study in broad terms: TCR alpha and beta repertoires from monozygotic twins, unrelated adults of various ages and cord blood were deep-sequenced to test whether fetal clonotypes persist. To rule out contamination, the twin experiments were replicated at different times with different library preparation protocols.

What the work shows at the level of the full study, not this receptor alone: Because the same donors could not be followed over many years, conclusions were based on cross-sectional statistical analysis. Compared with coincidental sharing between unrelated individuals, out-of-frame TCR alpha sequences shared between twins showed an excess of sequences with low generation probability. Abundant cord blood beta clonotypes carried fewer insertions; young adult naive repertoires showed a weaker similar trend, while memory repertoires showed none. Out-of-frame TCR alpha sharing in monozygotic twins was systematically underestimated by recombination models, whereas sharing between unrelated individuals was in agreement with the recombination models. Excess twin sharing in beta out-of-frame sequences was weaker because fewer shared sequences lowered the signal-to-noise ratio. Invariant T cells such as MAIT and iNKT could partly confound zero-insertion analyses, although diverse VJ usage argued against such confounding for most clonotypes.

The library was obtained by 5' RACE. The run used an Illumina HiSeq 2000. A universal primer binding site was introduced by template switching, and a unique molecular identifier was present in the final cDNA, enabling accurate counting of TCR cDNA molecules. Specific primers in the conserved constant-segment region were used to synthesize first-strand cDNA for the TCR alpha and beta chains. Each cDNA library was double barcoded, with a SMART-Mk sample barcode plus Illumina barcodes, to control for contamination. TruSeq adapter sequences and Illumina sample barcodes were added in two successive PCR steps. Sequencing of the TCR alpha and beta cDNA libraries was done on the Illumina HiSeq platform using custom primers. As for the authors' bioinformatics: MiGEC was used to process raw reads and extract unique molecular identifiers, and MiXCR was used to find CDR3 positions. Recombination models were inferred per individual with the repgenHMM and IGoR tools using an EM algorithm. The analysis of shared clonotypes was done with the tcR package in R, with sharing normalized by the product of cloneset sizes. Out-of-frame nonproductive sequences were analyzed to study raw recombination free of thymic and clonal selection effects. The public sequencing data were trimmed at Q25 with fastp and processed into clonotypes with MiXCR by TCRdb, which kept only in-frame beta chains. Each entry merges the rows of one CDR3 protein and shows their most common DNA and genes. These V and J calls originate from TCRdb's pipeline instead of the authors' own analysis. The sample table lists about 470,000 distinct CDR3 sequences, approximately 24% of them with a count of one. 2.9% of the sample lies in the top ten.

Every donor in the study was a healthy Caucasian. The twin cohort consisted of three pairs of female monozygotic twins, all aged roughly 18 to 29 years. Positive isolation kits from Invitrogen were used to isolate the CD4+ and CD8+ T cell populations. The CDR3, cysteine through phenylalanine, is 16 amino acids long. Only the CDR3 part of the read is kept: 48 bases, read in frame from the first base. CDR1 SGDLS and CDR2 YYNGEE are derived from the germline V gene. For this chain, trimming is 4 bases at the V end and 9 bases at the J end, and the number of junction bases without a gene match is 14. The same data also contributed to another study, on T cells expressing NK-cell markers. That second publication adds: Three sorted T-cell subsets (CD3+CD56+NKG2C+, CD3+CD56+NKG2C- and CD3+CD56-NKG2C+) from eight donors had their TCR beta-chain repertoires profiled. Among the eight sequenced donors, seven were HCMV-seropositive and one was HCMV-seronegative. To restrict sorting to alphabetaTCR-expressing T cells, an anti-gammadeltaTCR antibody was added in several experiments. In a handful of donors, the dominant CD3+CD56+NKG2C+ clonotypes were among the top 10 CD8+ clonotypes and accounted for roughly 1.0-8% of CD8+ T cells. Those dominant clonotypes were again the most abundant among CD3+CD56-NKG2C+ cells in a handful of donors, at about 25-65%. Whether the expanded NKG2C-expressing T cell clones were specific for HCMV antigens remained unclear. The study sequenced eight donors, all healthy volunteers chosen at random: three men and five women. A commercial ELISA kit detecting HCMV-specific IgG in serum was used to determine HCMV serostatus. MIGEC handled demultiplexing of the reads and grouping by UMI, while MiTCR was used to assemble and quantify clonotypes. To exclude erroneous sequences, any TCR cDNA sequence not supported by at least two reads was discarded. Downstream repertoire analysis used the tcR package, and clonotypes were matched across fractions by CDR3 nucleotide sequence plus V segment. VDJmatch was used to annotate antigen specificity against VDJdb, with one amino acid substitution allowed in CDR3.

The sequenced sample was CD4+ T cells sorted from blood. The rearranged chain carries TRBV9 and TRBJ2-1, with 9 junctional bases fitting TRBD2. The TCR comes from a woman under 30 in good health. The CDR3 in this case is CASSRGASGMMGEQFF. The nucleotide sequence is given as TGTGCCAGCAGCCGAGGGGCTAGCGGGATGATGGGTGAGCAGTTCTTC.